Listed below are T cell receptor beta chains from one sample, sequenced in a study of blood T cell repertoires in COVID-19. Assay: immunoSEQ multiplex PCR; the TCRdb copy retains only in-frame clones and omits some. The sample lists about 340,000 clones; almost 90% were seen once. The sample consisted of peripheral blood. The receptors originated from a woman aged 70-85 years with COVID-19, enrolled during active disease. Both conserved end residues are trimmed from each CDR3. Fields, in order: V gene, J gene, CDR3 protein.

v_gene: TRBV20-1; j_gene: TRBJ1-1; CDR3aa: SGGGAF
v_gene: TRBV9; j_gene: TRBJ2-5; CDR3aa: ASSSSGGAGETQY
v_gene: TRBV29-1; j_gene: TRBJ1-5; CDR3aa: SVWTGNQPQH
v_gene: TRBV2; j_gene: TRBJ1-5; CDR3aa: ASRQGTLSNQPQH
v_gene: TRBV5-1; j_gene: TRBJ2-5; CDR3aa: ASSLSPGGWETQY
v_gene: TRBV14; j_gene: TRBJ2-3; CDR3aa: ASSPLGAGPDTQY
v_gene: TRBV7-6; j_gene: TRBJ1-3; CDR3aa: ASKNLAGNTIY
v_gene: TRBV5-1; j_gene: TRBJ1-2; CDR3aa: ASSPRGLRDYT
v_gene: TRBV5-1; j_gene: TRBJ2-7; CDR3aa: ASSLSTDSYEQY
v_gene: TRBV7-2; j_gene: TRBJ2-1; CDR3aa: ASSLMSGDYNEQF
v_gene: TRBV28; j_gene: TRBJ1-2; CDR3aa: ASSLGGQGIGYT
v_gene: TRBV6-1; j_gene: TRBJ1-2; CDR3aa: ASSEDPWKGAVHGYT
v_gene: TRBV10-3; j_gene: TRBJ1-3; CDR3aa: ASEGFAGNTIY
v_gene: TRBV7-2; j_gene: TRBJ2-1; CDR3aa: ASSQRRGRSYNEQF
v_gene: TRBV10-3; j_gene: TRBJ1-1; CDR3aa: AISERTGSNTEAF
v_gene: TRBV6-1; j_gene: TRBJ2-7; CDR3aa: ASSARLAGGSAYEQY
v_gene: TRBV5-1; j_gene: TRBJ2-5; CDR3aa: ASSLQGSEETQY
v_gene: TRBV5-1; j_gene: TRBJ1-1; CDR3aa: ASSLTGSGAEAF
v_gene: TRBV11-2; j_gene: TRBJ1-4; CDR3aa: ASSSNGVNEKLF
v_gene: TRBV27; j_gene: TRBJ1-2; CDR3aa: ASSPGRTGGNYGYT
v_gene: TRBV5-1; j_gene: TRBJ2-2; CDR3aa: ASSLIQGLTGELF
v_gene: TRBV7-2; j_gene: TRBJ2-1; CDR3aa: ASRRLAGVPNEQF
v_gene: TRBV6-5; j_gene: TRBJ2-7; CDR3aa: ASSRGADEQY
v_gene: TRBV5-8; j_gene: TRBJ1-5; CDR3aa: ASSFRLLKKGNQPQH
v_gene: TRBV5-1; j_gene: TRBJ1-1; CDR3aa: ASSLGDRGNTEAF
v_gene: TRBV19; j_gene: TRBJ2-7; CDR3aa: ASGTHEQY
v_gene: TRBV5-1; j_gene: TRBJ2-3; CDR3aa: ASSPGALGDTDTQY
v_gene: TRBV7-9; j_gene: TRBJ1-1; CDR3aa: ASSFRDRAIKNTEAF
v_gene: TRBV12-3/TRBV12-4; j_gene: TRBJ2-2; CDR3aa: ASSLSVSGELF
v_gene: TRBV14; j_gene: TRBJ2-2; CDR3aa: ASSPRVSRTGELF
v_gene: TRBV2; j_gene: TRBJ1-1; CDR3aa: ASSDYRNTEAF
v_gene: TRBV10-1; j_gene: TRBJ1-6; CDR3aa: ASSENRGRDSPLH
v_gene: TRBV19; j_gene: TRBJ1-1; CDR3aa: ASSPEEQGKTEAF
v_gene: TRBV19; j_gene: TRBJ1-4; CDR3aa: ASRGRGATNEKLF
v_gene: TRBV28; j_gene: TRBJ2-7; CDR3aa: ASSLQGIGY
v_gene: TRBV4-2; j_gene: TRBJ2-1; CDR3aa: ASSQGMVAGYNEQF
v_gene: TRBV30; j_gene: TRBJ1-3; CDR3aa: AWSPQGAVFSGNTIY
v_gene: TRBV30; j_gene: TRBJ2-7; CDR3aa: ASSGLPSYEQY
v_gene: TRBV20-1; j_gene: TRBJ2-1; CDR3aa: SASVPGGYNEQF
v_gene: TRBV19; j_gene: TRBJ1-5; CDR3aa: ASTNHSRSRNQPQH
v_gene: TRBV24-1; j_gene: TRBJ2-2; CDR3aa: ATSDPSAAGITGELF
v_gene: TRBV27; j_gene: TRBJ1-2; CDR3aa: ASSRYFGTGGSYGYT
v_gene: TRBV12-3/TRBV12-4; j_gene: TRBJ1-1; CDR3aa: ASLWGGTEAF
v_gene: TRBV28; j_gene: TRBJ1-2; CDR3aa: ASSRTAIGHGGYT
v_gene: TRBV9; j_gene: TRBJ1-1; CDR3aa: ASSVEGHPYTEAF
v_gene: TRBV5-1; j_gene: TRBJ2-1; CDR3aa: ASRYGTDEQF
v_gene: TRBV4-2; j_gene: TRBJ1-6; CDR3aa: ASSQDLSANSPLH
v_gene: TRBV2; j_gene: TRBJ1-2; CDR3aa: ASTGTGGAGGYT
v_gene: TRBV7-2; j_gene: TRBJ2-1; CDR3aa: ASSLSAGGANEQF
v_gene: TRBV2; j_gene: TRBJ2-2; CDR3aa: ASTGGGASGELF
v_gene: TRBV24-1; j_gene: TRBJ2-3; CDR3aa: ATSDPPGGYTQY
v_gene: TRBV4-3; j_gene: TRBJ1-2; CDR3aa: ASSQDPRDSNYGYT
v_gene: TRBV10-2; j_gene: TRBJ1-1; CDR3aa: ASRDRVTEAF
v_gene: TRBV5-3; j_gene: TRBJ1-1; CDR3aa: ARSPEYPEAF
v_gene: TRBV6-5; j_gene: TRBJ1-6; CDR3aa: ASSPTGRNSPLH